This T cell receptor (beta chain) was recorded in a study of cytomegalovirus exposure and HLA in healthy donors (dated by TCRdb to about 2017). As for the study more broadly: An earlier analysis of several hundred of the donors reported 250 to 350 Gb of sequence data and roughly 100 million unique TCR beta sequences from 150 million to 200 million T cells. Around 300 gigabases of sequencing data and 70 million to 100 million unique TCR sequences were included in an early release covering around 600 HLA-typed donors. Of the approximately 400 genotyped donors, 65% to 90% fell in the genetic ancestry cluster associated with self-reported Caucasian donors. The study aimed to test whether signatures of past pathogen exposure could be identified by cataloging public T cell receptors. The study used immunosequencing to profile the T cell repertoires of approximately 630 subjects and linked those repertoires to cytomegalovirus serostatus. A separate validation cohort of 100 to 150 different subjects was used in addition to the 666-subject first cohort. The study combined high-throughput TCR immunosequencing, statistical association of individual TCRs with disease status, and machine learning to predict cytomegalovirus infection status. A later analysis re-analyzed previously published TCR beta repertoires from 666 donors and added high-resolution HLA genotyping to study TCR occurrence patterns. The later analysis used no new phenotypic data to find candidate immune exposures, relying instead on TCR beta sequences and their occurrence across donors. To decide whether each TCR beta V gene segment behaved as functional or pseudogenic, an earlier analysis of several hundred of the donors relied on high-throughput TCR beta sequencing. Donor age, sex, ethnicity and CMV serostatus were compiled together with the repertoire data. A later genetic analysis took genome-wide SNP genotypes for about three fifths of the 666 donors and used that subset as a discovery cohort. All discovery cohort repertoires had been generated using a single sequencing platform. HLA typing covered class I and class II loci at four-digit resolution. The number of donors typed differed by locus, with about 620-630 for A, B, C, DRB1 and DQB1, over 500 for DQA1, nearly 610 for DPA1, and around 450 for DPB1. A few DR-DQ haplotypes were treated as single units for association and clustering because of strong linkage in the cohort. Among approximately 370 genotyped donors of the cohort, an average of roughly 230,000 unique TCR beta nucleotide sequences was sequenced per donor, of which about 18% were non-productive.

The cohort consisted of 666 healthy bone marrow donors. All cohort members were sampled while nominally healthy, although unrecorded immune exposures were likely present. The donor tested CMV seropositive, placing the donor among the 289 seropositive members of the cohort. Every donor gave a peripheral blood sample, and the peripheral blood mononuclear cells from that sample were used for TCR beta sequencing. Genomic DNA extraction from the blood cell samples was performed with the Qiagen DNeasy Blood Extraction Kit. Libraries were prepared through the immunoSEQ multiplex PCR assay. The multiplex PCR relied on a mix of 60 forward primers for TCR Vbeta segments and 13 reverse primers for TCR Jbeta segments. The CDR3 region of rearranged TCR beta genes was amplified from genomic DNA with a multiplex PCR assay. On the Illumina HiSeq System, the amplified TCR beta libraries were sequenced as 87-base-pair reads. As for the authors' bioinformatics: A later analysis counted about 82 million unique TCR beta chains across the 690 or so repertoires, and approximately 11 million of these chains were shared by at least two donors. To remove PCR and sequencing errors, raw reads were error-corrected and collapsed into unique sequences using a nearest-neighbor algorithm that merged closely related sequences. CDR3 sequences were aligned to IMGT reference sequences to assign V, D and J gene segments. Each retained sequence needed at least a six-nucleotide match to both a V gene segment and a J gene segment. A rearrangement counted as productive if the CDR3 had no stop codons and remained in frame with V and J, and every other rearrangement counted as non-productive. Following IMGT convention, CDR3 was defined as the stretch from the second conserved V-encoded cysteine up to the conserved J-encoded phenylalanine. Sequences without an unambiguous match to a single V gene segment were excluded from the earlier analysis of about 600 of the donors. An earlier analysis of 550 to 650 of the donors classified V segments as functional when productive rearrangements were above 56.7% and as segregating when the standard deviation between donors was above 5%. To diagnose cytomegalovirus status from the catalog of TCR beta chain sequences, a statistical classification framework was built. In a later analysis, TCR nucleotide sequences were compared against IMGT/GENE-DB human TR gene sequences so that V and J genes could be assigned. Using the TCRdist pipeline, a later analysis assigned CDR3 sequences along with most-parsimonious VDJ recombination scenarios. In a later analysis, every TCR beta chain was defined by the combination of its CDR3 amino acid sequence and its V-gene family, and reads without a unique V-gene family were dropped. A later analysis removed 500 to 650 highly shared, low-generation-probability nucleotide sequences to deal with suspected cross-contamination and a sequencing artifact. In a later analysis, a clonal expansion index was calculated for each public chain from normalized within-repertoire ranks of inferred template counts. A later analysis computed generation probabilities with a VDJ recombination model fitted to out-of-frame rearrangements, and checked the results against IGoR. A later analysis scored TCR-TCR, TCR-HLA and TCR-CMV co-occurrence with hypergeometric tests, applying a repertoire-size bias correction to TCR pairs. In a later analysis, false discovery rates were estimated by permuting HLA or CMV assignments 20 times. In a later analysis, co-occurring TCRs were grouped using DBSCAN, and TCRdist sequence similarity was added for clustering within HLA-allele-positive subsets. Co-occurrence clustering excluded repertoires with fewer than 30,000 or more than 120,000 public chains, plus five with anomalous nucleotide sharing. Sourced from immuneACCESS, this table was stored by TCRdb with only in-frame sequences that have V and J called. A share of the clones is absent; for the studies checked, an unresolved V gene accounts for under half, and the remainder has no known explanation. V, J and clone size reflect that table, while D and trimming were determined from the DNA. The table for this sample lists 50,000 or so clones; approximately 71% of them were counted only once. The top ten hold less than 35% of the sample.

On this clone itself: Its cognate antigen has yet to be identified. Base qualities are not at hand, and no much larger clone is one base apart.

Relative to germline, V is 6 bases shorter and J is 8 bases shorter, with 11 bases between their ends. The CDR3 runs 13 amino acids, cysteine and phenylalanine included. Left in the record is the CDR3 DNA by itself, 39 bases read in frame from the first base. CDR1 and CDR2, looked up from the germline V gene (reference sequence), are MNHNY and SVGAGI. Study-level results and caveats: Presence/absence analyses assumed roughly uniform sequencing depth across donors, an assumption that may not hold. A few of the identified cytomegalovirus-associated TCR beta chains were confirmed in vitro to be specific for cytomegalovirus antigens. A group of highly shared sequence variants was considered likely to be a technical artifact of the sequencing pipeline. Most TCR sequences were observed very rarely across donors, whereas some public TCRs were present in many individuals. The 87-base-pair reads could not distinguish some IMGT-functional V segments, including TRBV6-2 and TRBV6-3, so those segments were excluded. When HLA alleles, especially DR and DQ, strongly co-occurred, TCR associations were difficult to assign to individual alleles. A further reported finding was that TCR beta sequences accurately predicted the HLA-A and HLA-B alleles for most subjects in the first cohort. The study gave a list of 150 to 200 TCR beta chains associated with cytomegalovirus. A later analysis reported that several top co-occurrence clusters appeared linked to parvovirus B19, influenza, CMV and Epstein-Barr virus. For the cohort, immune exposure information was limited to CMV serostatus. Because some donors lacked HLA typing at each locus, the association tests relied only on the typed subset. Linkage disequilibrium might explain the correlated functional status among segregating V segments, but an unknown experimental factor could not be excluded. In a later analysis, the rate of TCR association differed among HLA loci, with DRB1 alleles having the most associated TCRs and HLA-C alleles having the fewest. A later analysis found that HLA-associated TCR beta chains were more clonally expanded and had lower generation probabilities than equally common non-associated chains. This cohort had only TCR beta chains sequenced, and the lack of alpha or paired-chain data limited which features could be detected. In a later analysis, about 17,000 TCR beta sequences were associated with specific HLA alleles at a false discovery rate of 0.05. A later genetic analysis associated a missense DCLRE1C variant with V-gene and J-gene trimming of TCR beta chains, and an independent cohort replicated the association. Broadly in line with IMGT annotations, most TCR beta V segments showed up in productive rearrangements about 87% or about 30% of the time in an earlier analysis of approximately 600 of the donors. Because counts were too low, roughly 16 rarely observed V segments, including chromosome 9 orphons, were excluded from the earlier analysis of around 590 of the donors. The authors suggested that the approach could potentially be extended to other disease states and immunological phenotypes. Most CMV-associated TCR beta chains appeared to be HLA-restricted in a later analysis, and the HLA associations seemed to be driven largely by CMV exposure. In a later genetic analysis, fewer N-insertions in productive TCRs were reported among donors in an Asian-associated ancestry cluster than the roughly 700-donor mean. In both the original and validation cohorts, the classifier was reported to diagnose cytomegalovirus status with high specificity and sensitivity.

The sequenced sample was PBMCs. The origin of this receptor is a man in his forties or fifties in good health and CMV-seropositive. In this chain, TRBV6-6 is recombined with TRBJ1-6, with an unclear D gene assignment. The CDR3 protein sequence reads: CASSLSRDSPLHF. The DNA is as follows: TGTGCCAGCAGCCTCTCTCGGGATTCACCCCTCCACTTT.